Listed below are T cell receptor beta chains from one sample, sequenced in a study of shared clonotypes between healthy human individuals. This table comes from immunoSEQ multiplex PCR, and its TCRdb copy is limited to in-frame clones, with some not included. The sample lists under 700,000 clones; 90% to 95% were seen once. Sequencing used naive CD8+ T cells sorted from blood. Source of these receptors: a woman in her twenties or thirties in good health. Each CDR3 is given with its conserved first and last residue. The D gene is left open where the match is weak. Size is stated for part of the rows, as once, few or many counts, or as a class when the clone is expanded.

clone size: NA; D gene: TRBD1; CDR3 length: 14; J gene: TRBJ2-5; V gene: TRBV5-1; CDR3 DNA: TGCGCCAGCAGCGAAGGACAGGGGACTGAGACCCAGTACTTC; CDR3 protein: CASSEGQGTETQYF
clone size: NA; D gene: TRBD1; CDR3 length: 15; J gene: TRBJ2-7; V gene: TRBV11-2; CDR3 DNA: TGTGCCAGCAGCCAGACAGGGGGCGCTTCCTACGAGCAGTACTTC; CDR3 protein: CASSQTGGASYEQYF
clone size: NA; D gene: TRBD2; CDR3 length: 14; J gene: TRBJ2-1; V gene: TRBV5-1; CDR3 DNA: TGCGCCAGCAGCTTTTCTAGCGGGGGCGGTGAGCAGTTCTTC; CDR3 protein: CASSFSSGGGEQFF
clone size: NA; D gene: NA; CDR3 length: 13; J gene: TRBJ2-7; V gene: TRBV19; CDR3 DNA: TGTGCCAGTAGTATGTACGCTACCTACGAGCAGTACTTC; CDR3 protein: CASSMYATYEQYF
clone size: NA; D gene: TRBD2; CDR3 length: 12; J gene: TRBJ2-1; V gene: TRBV15; CDR3 DNA: TGTGCTAGCGGGAGCAGGTACAATGAGCAGTTCTTC; CDR3 protein: CASGSRYNEQFF
clone size: NA; D gene: TRBD1; CDR3 length: 15; J gene: TRBJ1-4; V gene: TRBV9; CDR3 DNA: TGTGCCAGCAGCGTAGGGACAGGGGGGAATGAAAAACTGTTTTTT; CDR3 protein: CASSVGTGGNEKLFF
clone size: NA; D gene: NA; CDR3 length: 11; J gene: TRBJ2-7; V gene: TRBV2; CDR3 DNA: TGTGCCAGCAGCAGCTCCTACGAGCAGTACTTC; CDR3 protein: CASSSSYEQYF
clone size: NA; D gene: NA; CDR3 length: 13; J gene: TRBJ2-3; V gene: TRBV9; CDR3 DNA: TGTGCCAGCAGCGTAGGGGCTCACCCTACGCAGTATTTT; CDR3 protein: CASSVGAHPTQYF
clone size: NA; D gene: TRBD1; CDR3 length: 14; J gene: TRBJ1-2; V gene: TRBV30; CDR3 DNA: TGTGCCTGGAGTGTACAGGGGACCGTCTATGGCTACACCTTC; CDR3 protein: CAWSVQGTVYGYTF
clone size: NA; D gene: TRBD1; CDR3 length: 15; J gene: TRBJ2-5; V gene: TRBV9; CDR3 DNA: TGTGCCAGCAGCGAGGACAGGGTGTTTGGAGAGACCCAGTACTTC; CDR3 protein: CASSEDRVFGETQYF
clone size: NA; D gene: NA; CDR3 length: 15; J gene: TRBJ1-3; V gene: TRBV6-5; CDR3 DNA: TGTGCCAGCAGTTACCGTAGGGTTCCTGGAAACACCATATATTTT; CDR3 protein: CASSYRRVPGNTIYF
clone size: once; D gene: TRBD1; CDR3 length: 16; J gene: TRBJ2-7; V gene: TRBV30; CDR3 DNA: TGTGCCTGGAAAGCTAAACAGGGGGCATTGTACTACGAGCAGTACTTC; CDR3 protein: CAWKAKQGALYYEQYF
clone size: once; D gene: NA; CDR3 length: 11; J gene: TRBJ2-1; V gene: TRBV5-6; CDR3 DNA: TGTGCCAGCAGCTACTTAAATGAGCAGTTCTTC; CDR3 protein: CASSYLNEQFF
clone size: NA; D gene: NA; CDR3 length: 14; J gene: TRBJ1-2; V gene: TRBV29-1; CDR3 DNA: TGCAGCCGAGCGGGGGGCAGGAGGTTGTATGGCTACACCTTC; CDR3 protein: CSRAGGRRLYGYTF
clone size: once; D gene: NA; CDR3 length: 14; J gene: TRBJ2-7; V gene: TRBV27; CDR3 DNA: TGTGCCAGCAGTTTTGGAGCTAGCTTCGTCGAGCAGTACTTC; CDR3 protein: CASSFGASFVEQYF
clone size: NA; D gene: NA; CDR3 length: 13; J gene: TRBJ2-7; V gene: TRBV28; CDR3 DNA: TGTGCCACAAAGGCAGAGCGGGCCTACGAGCAGTACTTC; CDR3 protein: CATKAERAYEQYF
clone size: NA; D gene: NA; CDR3 length: 17; J gene: TRBJ1-4; V gene: TRBV10-3; CDR3 DNA: TGTGCCATCAGTGAGTCTGGACCTTTAGGGACTAATGAAAAACTGTTTTTT; CDR3 protein: CAISESGPLGTNEKLFF
clone size: NA; D gene: TRBD1; CDR3 length: 18; J gene: TRBJ1-1; V gene: TRBV4-1; CDR3 DNA: TGCGCCAGCAGCCAAGATATCCGGCCTGGACAGGGGGCGCATCCAGCTTTCTTT; CDR3 protein: CASSQDIRPGQGAHPAFF
clone size: NA; D gene: NA; CDR3 length: 14; J gene: TRBJ2-2; V gene: TRBV27; CDR3 DNA: TGTGCCAGCAGTTGGGGAGGAGGGACCGGGGAGCTGTTTTTT; CDR3 protein: CASSWGGGTGELFF
clone size: NA; D gene: NA; CDR3 length: 15; J gene: TRBJ2-7; V gene: TRBV4-2; CDR3 DNA: TGTGCCAGCAGCCAAGAATGGGGGAGCTCCTACGAGCAGTACTTC; CDR3 protein: CASSQEWGSSYEQYF
clone size: NA; D gene: NA; CDR3 length: 13; J gene: TRBJ2-7; V gene: TRBV28; CDR3 DNA: TGTGCCAGCAGTTTTGCGGAGTCCTACGAGCAGTACTTC; CDR3 protein: CASSFAESYEQYF
clone size: NA; D gene: NA; CDR3 length: 12; J gene: TRBJ2-7; V gene: TRBV4-2; CDR3 DNA: TGTGCCAGCAGCCTAGGGGACTTAAAGCAGTACTTC; CDR3 protein: CASSLGDLKQYF
clone size: NA; D gene: TRBD1; CDR3 length: 14; J gene: TRBJ2-7; V gene: TRBV7-9; CDR3 DNA: TGTGCCAGCAGCACCAGGGGGCGGCCCTACGAGCAGTACTTC; CDR3 protein: CASSTRGRPYEQYF
clone size: NA; D gene: TRBD1; CDR3 length: 13; J gene: TRBJ2-7; V gene: TRBV28; CDR3 DNA: TGTGCCAGCAGTCGGGACAGGGGGTACGAGCAGTACTTC; CDR3 protein: CASSRDRGYEQYF
clone size: NA; D gene: TRBD1; CDR3 length: 20; J gene: TRBJ2-7; V gene: TRBV28; CDR3 DNA: TGTGCCAGCACCCCCCAACGGGCGGACAGGGGGCCCTATGAAAACTACGAGCAGTACTTC; CDR3 protein: CASTPQRADRGPYENYEQYF
clone size: NA; D gene: TRBD1; CDR3 length: 14; J gene: TRBJ1-1; V gene: TRBV27; CDR3 DNA: TGTGCCAGCAGTTACGGACAGGGGAGCACTGAAGCTTTCTTT; CDR3 protein: CASSYGQGSTEAFF
clone size: NA; D gene: TRBD2; CDR3 length: 15; J gene: TRBJ2-7; V gene: TRBV27; CDR3 DNA: TGTGCCAGCAGTTTCGGGACTAGCGGACCCTACGAGCAGTACTTC; CDR3 protein: CASSFGTSGPYEQYF
clone size: NA; D gene: NA; CDR3 length: 13; J gene: TRBJ1-5; V gene: TRBV19; CDR3 DNA: TGTGCCAGTAGTATTTCCCCCGGGGAGCCCCAGCATTTT; CDR3 protein: CASSISPGEPQHF
clone size: once; D gene: NA; CDR3 length: 13; J gene: TRBJ2-5; V gene: TRBV11-2; CDR3 DNA: TGTGCCAGCAGCTTAGTCAACCAAGAGACCCAGTACTTC; CDR3 protein: CASSLVNQETQYF
clone size: once; D gene: NA; CDR3 length: 16; J gene: TRBJ1-3; V gene: TRBV28; CDR3 DNA: TGTGCCAGCAGCCTATCTGGCGGACGGCTAACAAACACCATATATTTT; CDR3 protein: CASSLSGGRLTNTIYF
clone size: NA; D gene: NA; CDR3 length: 16; J gene: TRBJ1-1; V gene: TRBV27; CDR3 DNA: TGTGCCAGCAGTTTAAGTCCGGGGGCAGGGGACACTGAAGCTTTCTTT; CDR3 protein: CASSLSPGAGDTEAFF
clone size: few; D gene: TRBD2; CDR3 length: 15; J gene: TRBJ2-1; V gene: TRBV27; CDR3 DNA: TGTGCCAGCAGTTCCGGGACTAGCGGTTACAATGAGCAGTTCTTC; CDR3 protein: CASSSGTSGYNEQFF
clone size: NA; D gene: TRBD2; CDR3 length: 15; J gene: TRBJ2-7; V gene: TRBV7-9; CDR3 DNA: TGTGCCAGCAGCTCTAGCGGGAGCGACTCCTACGAGCAGTACTTC; CDR3 protein: CASSSSGSDSYEQYF
clone size: few; D gene: TRBD1; CDR3 length: 15; J gene: TRBJ1-5; V gene: TRBV19; CDR3 DNA: TGTGCCAGTAGTACGGACAGGGGGCTCCATCAGCCCCAGCATTTT; CDR3 protein: CASSTDRGLHQPQHF
clone size: NA; D gene: NA; CDR3 length: 14; J gene: TRBJ1-2; V gene: TRBV5-1; CDR3 DNA: TGCGCCAGCAGCTTCACAGCGGCTTACTATGGCTACACCTTC; CDR3 protein: CASSFTAAYYGYTF
clone size: NA; D gene: NA; CDR3 length: 15; J gene: TRBJ1-2; V gene: TRBV5-4; CDR3 DNA: TGTGCCAGCAGCTTGAGCCCGGCAGGAGCGTATGGCTACACCTTC; CDR3 protein: CASSLSPAGAYGYTF
clone size: NA; D gene: TRBD2; CDR3 length: 18; J gene: TRBJ2-1; V gene: TRBV4-1; CDR3 DNA: TGCGCCAGCAGCCAAGATCTTCACGGGGGAGGGCCCATTAATGAGCAGTTCTTC; CDR3 protein: CASSQDLHGGGPINEQFF
clone size: NA; D gene: NA; CDR3 length: 12; J gene: TRBJ2-1; V gene: TRBV11-2; CDR3 DNA: TGTGCCAGCAGCTTACAGGAGAGTGAGCAGTTCTTC; CDR3 protein: CASSLQESEQFF
clone size: NA; D gene: TRBD1; CDR3 length: 17; J gene: TRBJ2-7; V gene: TRBV5-5; CDR3 DNA: TGTGCCAGCAGCGCTATGACAGGGGGCAAGGGCGCCTACGAGCAGTACTTC; CDR3 protein: CASSAMTGGKGAYEQYF
clone size: once; D gene: NA; CDR3 length: 15; J gene: TRBJ2-7; V gene: TRBV14; CDR3 DNA: TGTGCCAGCAGCCACTCGACAGCCCAGCAGGCCGAGCAGTACTTC; CDR3 protein: CASSHSTAQQAEQYF